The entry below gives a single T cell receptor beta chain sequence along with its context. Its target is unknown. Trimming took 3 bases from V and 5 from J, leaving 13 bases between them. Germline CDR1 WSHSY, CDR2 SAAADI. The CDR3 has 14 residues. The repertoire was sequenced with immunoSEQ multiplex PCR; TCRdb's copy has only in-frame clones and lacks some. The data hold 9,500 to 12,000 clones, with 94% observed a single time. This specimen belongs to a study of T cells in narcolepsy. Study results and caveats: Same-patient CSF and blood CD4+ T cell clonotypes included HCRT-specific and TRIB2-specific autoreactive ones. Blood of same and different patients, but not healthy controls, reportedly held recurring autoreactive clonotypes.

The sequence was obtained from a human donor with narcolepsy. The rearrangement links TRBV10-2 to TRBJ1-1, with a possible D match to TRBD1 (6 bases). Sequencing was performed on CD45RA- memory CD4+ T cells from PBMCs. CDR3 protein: CASSEGAGATEAFF. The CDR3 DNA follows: TGCGCCAGCAGTGAAGGGGCAGGGGCGACTGAAGCTTTCTTT.